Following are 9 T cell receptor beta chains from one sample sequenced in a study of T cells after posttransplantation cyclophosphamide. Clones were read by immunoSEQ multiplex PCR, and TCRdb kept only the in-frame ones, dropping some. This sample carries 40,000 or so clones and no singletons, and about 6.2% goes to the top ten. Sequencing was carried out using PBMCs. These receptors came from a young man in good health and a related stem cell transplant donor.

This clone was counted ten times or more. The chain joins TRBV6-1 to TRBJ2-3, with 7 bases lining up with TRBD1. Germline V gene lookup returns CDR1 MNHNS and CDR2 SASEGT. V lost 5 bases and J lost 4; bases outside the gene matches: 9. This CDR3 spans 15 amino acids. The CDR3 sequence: CASSSDRDQADTQYF. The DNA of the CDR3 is TGTGCCAGCAGTAGTGACAGGGACCAGGCAGATACGCAGTATTTT.

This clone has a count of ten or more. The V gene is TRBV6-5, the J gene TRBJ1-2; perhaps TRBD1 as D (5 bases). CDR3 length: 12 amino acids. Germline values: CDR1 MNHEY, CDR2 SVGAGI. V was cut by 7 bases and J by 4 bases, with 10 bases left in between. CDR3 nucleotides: TGTGCCAGCATGAGGGGAGGCTATGGCTACACCTTC. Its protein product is CASMRGGYGYTF.

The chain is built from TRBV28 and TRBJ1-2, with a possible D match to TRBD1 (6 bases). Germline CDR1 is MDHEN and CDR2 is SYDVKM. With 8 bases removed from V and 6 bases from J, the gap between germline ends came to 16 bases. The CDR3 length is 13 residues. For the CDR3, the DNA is TGTGCCAGCGGGGACATGGTAATGGATGGCTACACCTTC. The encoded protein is CASGDMVMDGYTF.

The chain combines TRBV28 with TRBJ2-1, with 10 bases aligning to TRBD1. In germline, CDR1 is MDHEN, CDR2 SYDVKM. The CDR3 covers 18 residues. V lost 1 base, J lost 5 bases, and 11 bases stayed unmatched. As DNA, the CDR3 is TGTGCCAGCAGTTTATCGGGGACAGGGGCTTTAGTGGACAATGAGCAGTTCTTC. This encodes CASSLSGTGALVDNEQFF.

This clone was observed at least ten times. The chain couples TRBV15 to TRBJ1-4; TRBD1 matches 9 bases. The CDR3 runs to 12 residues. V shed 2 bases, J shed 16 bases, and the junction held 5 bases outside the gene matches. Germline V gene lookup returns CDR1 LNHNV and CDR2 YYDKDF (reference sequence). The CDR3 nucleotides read TGTGCCACCAGCAGACCCCCGGGACAGGGGTTTTTT. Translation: CATSRPPGQGFF. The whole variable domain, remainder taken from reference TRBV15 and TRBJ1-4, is DAMVIQNPRYQVTQFGKPVTLSCSQTLNHNVMYWYQQKSSQAPKLLFHYYDKDFNNEADTPDNFQSRRPNTSFCFLDIRSPGLGDTAMYLCATSRPPGQGFFGSGTQLSVL.

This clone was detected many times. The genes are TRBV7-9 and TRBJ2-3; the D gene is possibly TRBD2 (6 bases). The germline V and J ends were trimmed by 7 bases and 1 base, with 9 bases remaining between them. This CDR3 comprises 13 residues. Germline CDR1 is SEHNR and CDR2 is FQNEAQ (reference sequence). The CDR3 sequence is CASTGGGTDTQYF. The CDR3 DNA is TGTGCCAGCACGGGCGGGGGCACAGATACGCAGTATTTT.

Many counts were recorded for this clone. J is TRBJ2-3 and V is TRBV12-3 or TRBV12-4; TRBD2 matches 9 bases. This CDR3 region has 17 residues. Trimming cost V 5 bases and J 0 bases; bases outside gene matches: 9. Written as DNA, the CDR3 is TGTGCCAGCAGTCAAGCGGGGGGAAAAACTAGCACAGATACGCAGTATTTT. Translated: CASSQAGGKTSTDTQYF.

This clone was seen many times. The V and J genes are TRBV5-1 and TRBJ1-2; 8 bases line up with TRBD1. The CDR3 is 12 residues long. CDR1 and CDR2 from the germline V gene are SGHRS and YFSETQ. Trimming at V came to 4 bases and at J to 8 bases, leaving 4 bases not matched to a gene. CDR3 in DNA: TGCGCCAGCAGCCCGACAGGGGACGGCTACACCTTC. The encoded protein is CASSPTGDGYTF.

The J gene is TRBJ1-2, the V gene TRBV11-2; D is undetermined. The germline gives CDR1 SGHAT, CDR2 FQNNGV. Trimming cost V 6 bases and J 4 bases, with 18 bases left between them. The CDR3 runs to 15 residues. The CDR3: CASSKDSHSLYGYTF. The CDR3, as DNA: TGTGCCAGCAGTAAGGATTCCCACAGCCTCTATGGCTACACCTTC.